This TCR beta chain was profiled in a study of OX40 agonist ivuxolimab in advanced cancers. The overall study: Dose-escalation subjects each had hepatocellular carcinoma, melanoma, renal cell or head and neck cancer. Notes on the study in general: Average numbers of expanded clones were greater in CD8+ T cells than in CD4+.

Sequenced by immunoSEQ multiplex PCR; TCRdb stores in-frame clones only, minus some. The sample lists about 55,000 clones; roughly 90% were seen once. CDR3 length: 11 residues. V shed 4 bases and J shed 7 bases, with 6 bases lying between them. Germline V gene data show CDR1 as SGHDT and CDR2 as YYEEEE. This clone was observed a single time. Its antigen remains unidentified. This rearrangement joins TRBV5-6 to TRBJ2-1; D gene uncertain. The specimen was CD4+ or CD8+ T cells sorted from blood, collected in a trial of the OX40 agonist ivuxolimab. The receptor comes from an adult with an advanced solid tumor such as melanoma, head and neck, liver or kidney cancer. CDR3 residues: CASSGENEQFF. The DNA for the CDR3 is TGTGCCAGCAGCGGAGAAAATGAGCAGTTCTTC. Based on the CDR3 plus reference TRBV5-6 and TRBJ2-1, the full variable domain is DAGVTQSPTHLIKTRGQQVTLRCSPKSGHDTVSWYQQALGQGPQFIFQYYEEEERQRGNFPDRFSGHQFPNYSSELNVNALLLGDSALYLCASSGENEQFFGPGTRLTVL.